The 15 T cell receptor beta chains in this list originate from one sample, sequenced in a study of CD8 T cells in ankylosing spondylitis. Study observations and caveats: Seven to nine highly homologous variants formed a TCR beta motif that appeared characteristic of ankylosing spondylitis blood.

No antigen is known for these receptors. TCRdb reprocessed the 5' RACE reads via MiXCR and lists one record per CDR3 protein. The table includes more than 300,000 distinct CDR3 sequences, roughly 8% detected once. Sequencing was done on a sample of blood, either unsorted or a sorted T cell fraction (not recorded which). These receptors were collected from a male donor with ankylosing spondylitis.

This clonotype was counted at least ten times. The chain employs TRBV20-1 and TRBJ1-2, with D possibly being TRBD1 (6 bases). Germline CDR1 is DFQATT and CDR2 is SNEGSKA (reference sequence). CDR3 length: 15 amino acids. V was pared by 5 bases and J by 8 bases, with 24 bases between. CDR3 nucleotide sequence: TGCAGTGCTCCCCTGGTCCGAGAGGGGGTCGAAGGCTACACCTTC. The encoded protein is CSAPLVREGVEGYTF.

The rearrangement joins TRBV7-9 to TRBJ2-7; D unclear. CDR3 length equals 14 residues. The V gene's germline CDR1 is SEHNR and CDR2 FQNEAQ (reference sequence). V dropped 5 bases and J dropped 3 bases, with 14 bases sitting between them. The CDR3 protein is CASSLQRSGYEQYF. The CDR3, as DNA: TGTGCCAGCAGCCTCCAAAGGTCGGGCTACGAGCAGTACTTC.

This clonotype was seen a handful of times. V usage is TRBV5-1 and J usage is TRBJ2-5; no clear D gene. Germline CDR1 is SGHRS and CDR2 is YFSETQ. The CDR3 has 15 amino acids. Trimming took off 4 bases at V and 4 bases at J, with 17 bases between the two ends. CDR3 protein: CASSPGLLERETQYF. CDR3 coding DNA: TGCGCCAGCAGCCCGGGTCTCCTGGAGAGAGAGACCCAGTACTTC.

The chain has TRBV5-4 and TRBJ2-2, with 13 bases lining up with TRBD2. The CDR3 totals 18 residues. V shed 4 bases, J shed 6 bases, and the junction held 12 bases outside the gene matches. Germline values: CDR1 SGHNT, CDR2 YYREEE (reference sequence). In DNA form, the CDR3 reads TGTGCCAGCAGCCCCCACACGAGACTAGCGGGAGGTCCCGGGGAGCTGTTTTTT. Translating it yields CASSPHTRLAGGPGELFF.

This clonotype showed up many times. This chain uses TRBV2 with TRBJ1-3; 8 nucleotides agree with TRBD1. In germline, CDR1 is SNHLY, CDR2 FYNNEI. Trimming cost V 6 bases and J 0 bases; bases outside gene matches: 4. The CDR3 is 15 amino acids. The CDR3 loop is CASRGQGPSGNTIYF. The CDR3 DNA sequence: TGTGCCAGCAGAGGACAGGGACCCTCTGGAAACACCATATATTTT.

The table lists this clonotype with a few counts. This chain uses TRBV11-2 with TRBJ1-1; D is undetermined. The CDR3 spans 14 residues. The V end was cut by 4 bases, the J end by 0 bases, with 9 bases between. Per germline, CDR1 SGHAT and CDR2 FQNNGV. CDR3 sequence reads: CASSSDRMNTEAFF. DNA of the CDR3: TGTGCCAGCAGCTCTGACCGCATGAACACTGAAGCTTTCTTT. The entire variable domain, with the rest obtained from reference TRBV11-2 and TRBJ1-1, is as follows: EAGVAQSPRYKIIEKRQSVAFWCNPISGHATLYWYQQILGQGPKLLIQFQNNGVVDDSQLPKDRFSAERLKGVDSTLKIQPAKLEDSAVYLCASSSDRMNTEAFFGQGTRLTVV.

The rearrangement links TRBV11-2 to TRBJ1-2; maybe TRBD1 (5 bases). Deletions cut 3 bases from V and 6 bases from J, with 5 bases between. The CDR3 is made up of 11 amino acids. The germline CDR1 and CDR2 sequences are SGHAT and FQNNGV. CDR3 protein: CASSLTDGYTF. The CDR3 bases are TGTGCCAGCAGCTTGACAGATGGCTACACCTTC.

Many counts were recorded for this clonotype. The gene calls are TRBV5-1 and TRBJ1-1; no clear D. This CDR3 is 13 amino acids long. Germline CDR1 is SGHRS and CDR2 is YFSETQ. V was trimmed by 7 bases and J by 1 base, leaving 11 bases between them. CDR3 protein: CASRQNSNTEAFF. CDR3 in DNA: TGCGCCAGCCGGCAGAACTCGAACACTGAAGCTTTCTTT.

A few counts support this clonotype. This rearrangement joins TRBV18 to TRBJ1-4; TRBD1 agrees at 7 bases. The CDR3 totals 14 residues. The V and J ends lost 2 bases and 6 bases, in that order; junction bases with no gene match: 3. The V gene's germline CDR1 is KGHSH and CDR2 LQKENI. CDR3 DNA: TGTGCCAGCTCACCAAATACAGGGGATGAAAAACTGTTTTTT. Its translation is CASSPNTGDEKLFF.

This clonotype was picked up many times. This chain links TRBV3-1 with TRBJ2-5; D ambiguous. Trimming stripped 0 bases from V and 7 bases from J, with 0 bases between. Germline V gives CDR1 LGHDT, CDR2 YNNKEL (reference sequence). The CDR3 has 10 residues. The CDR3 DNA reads TGTGCCAGCAGCCAAGAGACCCAGTACTTC. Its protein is CASSQETQYF.

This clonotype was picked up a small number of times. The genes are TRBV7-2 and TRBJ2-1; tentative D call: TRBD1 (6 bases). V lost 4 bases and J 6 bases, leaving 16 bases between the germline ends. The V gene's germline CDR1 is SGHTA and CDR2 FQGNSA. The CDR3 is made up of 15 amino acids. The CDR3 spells CASSWQTGGSNEQFF. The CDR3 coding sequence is TGTGCCAGCAGCTGGCAGACAGGCGGTAGCAATGAGCAGTTCTTC.

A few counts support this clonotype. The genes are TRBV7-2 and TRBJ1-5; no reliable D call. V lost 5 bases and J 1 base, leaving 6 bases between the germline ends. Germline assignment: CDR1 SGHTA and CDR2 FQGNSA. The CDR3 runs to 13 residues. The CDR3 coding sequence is TGTGCCAGCAGCAGGTGGAGCAATCAGCCCCAGCATTTT. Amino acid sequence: CASSRWSNQPQHF.

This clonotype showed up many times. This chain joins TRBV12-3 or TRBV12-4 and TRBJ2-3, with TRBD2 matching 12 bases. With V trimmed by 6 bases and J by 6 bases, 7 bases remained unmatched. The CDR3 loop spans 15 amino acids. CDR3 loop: CASRTGTSGQDTQYF. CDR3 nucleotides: TGTGCCAGCAGGACCGGGACTAGCGGGCAGGATACGCAGTATTTT.

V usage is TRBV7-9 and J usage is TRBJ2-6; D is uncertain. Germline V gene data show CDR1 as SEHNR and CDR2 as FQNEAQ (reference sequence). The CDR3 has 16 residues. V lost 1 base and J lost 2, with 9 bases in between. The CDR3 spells CASSLVSGPGANVLTF. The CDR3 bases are TGTGCCAGCAGCTTAGTTTCCGGGCCTGGGGCCAACGTCCTGACTTTC. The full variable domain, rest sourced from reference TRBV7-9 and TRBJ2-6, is DTGVSQNPRHKITKRGQNVTFRCDPISEHNRLYWYRQTLGQGPEFLTYFQNEAQLEKSRLLSDRFSAERPKGSFSTLEIQRTEQGDSAMYLCASSLVSGPGANVLTFGAGSRLTVL.

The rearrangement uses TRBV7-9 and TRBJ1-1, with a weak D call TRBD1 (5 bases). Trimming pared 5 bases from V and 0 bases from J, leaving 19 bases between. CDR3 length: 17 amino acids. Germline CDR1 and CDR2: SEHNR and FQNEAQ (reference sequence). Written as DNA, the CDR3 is TGTGCCAGCAGCCAAGGAAGCCGGGGGGGTGTGAACACTGAAGCTTTCTTT. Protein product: CASSQGSRGGVNTEAFF.